This T cell receptor (beta chain) was obtained from a study of blood T cell repertoires in COVID-19. Study overall: Researchers got acute and convalescent COVID-19 samples from the United States, Italy and Spain. PBMCs, B-cell-depleted T cells, or T cells provided the cDNA or gDNA that made up the material.

Germline CDR1 SGHNT, CDR2 YYREEE (reference sequence). This CDR3 region has 14 residues. Unmatched junction bases numbered 6, after V lost 4 bases and J lost 6 bases. Produced via immunoSEQ multiplex PCR; TCRdb's table is partial and in-frame only. The profile shows hundreds of thousands of clones, about 80% of them singletons. Ages ranged from about 18 to 89 years, with residence in 20 to 30 US areas. Up to 2 weeks before entering the study, exposed participants had met a COVID-19 case. The V call is TRBV5-4, the J call TRBJ2-3, with 9 nucleotides matching TRBD1. The material sequenced was PBMCs or T cells enriched from blood (not recorded which). This clonotype was sampled from a woman aged 35 to 49 who had been exposed to COVID-19. CDR3 protein: CASSLQGARDTQYF. CDR3 sequence (DNA): TGTGCCAGCAGCCTACAGGGGGCTCGGGATACGCAGTATTTT.